One and the same sample provided the 31 T cell receptor beta chains below, sequenced in a study of T cells in localized non-small cell lung cancer. Only in-frame clones appear in the TCRdb table, and some are missing; sequencing was by immunoSEQ multiplex PCR. The table has about 54,000 clones, approximately 80% seen once. Sequences were derived from peripheral blood, sampled before any cancer treatment. The receptors here all came from a female donor older than 55 with stage II squamous cell lung carcinoma.

The chain links TRBV6-6 to TRBJ1-2, with a tentative D call TRBD1 (6 bases). The CDR3 sequence is 14 residues long. V was pared by 0 bases and J by 6 bases, with 11 bases between. Germline-derived CDR1 and CDR2 are MNHNY and SVGAGI (reference sequence). The CDR3 coding sequence is TGTGCCAGCAGTTACTCGGCTACAGGGAATGGCTACACCTTC. Translated, it gives CASSYSATGNGYTF.

The gene calls are TRBV30 and TRBJ2-5; the match to TRBD2 covers 12 bases. CDR1 and CDR2 from the germline V gene are GTSNPN and SVGIG (reference sequence). The V gene end was trimmed by 0 bases and the J gene end by 5 bases; junction bases not matched to a gene: 7. The CDR3 covers 16 residues. CDR3 DNA: TGTGCCTGGAGTGTAGCCCCTAGCGGGGGGGCGGAGACCCAGTACTTC. Amino acids: CAWSVAPSGGAETQYF. Variable domain in full (rest from reference TRBV30 and TRBJ2-5): SQTIHQWPATLVQPVGSPLSLECTVEGTSNPNLYWYRQAAGRGLQLLFYSVGIGQISSEVPQNLSASRPQDRQFILSSKKLLLSDSGFYLCAWSVAPSGGAETQYFGPGTRLLVL.

This clone was observed a few times. The V and J genes are TRBV29-1 and TRBJ2-1; tentatively, D is TRBD1 (6 bases). The V end was cut by 3 bases, the J end by 8 bases, with 17 bases between. Germline V gives CDR1 SQVTM, CDR2 ANQGSEA. The CDR3 contains 14 residues. The CDR3 loop is CSVEDLAEGDEQFF. The CDR3 nucleotides are TGCAGCGTTGAGGATTTAGCTGAGGGGGATGAGCAGTTCTTC.

This clone was counted a single time. The genes are TRBV5-1 and TRBJ1-2; D is possibly TRBD1 (6 bases). Germline V lookup: CDR1 SGHRS, CDR2 YFSETQ. V was cut by 0 bases and J by 6 bases, with 18 bases left in between. CDR3 length: 16 residues. The CDR3: CASSLDPWGRDNGYTF. DNA of the CDR3: TGCGCCAGCAGCTTGGACCCTTGGGGCAGGGACAATGGCTACACCTTC.

The gene calls are TRBV27 and TRBJ2-1; 10 bases match TRBD2. V shed 5 bases and J 9 bases; nucleotides not matched to a gene: 7. Per the germline V gene, CDR1 is MNHEY and CDR2 is SMNVEV (reference sequence). CDR3 size: 14 residues. CDR3 sequence (DNA): TGTGCCAGCAGTCGCACTAGCGGGGTGGGTGAGCAGTTCTTC. Amino acids: CASSRTSGVGEQFF.

V gene TRBV9 combines with J gene TRBJ1-3, with D unclear. Trimming took off 2 bases at V and 3 bases at J, with 9 bases between the two ends. CDR1 and CDR2 (germline): SGDLS, YYNGEE. The CDR3 loop spans 14 amino acids. CDR3 sequence reads: CASSVSGGGNTIYF. In DNA form, the CDR3 reads TGTGCCAGCAGCGTTTCCGGAGGTGGAAACACCATATATTTT.

This chain connects TRBV5-1 to TRBJ2-3, with D perhaps matching TRBD2 (5 bases). The CDR3 contains 16 residues. Germline loops: CDR1 SGHRS, CDR2 YFSETQ. Between the trimmed V and J ends, which lost 5 bases and 3 bases, there was a span of 19 bases. CDR3 residues: CASRAPPGSQTDTQYF. DNA of the CDR3: TGCGCCAGCAGAGCCCCTCCGGGATCCCAAACAGATACGCAGTATTTT. The whole variable domain, remainder taken from reference TRBV5-1 and TRBJ2-3, is KAGVTQTPRYLIKTRGQQVTLSCSPISGHRSVSWYQQTPGQGLQFLFEYFSETQRNKGNFPGRFSGRQFSNSRSEMNVSTLELGDSALYLCASRAPPGSQTDTQYFGPGTRLTVL.

The chain carries TRBV30 and TRBJ2-7; no clear D gene. Germline CDR1 is GTSNPN and CDR2 is SVGIG (reference sequence). CDR3 length: 13 amino acids. V was trimmed by 2 bases and J by 0 bases, leaving 8 bases between them. This CDR3 is CAWSKTSSYEQYF. The CDR3 DNA sequence: TGTGCCTGGAGTAAGACAAGCTCCTACGAGCAGTACTTC.

This sequence joins TRBV7-6 and TRBJ2-3, with 7 nucleotides matching TRBD2. V dropped 5 bases and J dropped 0; count of bases not matched to a gene: 8. The CDR3 totals 16 residues. The germline CDR1 and CDR2 sequences are SGHVS and FNYEAQ. CDR3 DNA sequence: TGTGCCAGCAGCCCCTCCCTAGCGGCAAGCACAGATACGCAGTATTTT. This gives the protein CASSPSLAASTDTQYF.

In its sample, this clone was seen a few times. The chain is built from TRBV11-3 and TRBJ2-1, with 10 bases that match TRBD2. V gave up 3 bases and J gave up 5 bases; unmatched junction bases: 7. The CDR3 runs 16 residues. Per germline, CDR1 SGHNT and CDR2 YENEEA. CDR3 sequence: CASSFSGTSANNEQFF. The CDR3 bases are TGTGCCAGCAGCTTTTCCGGGACTAGCGCAAACAATGAGCAGTTCTTC.

The chain has TRBV10-3 and TRBJ1-4, with D uncertain. The length of the CDR3 is 15 residues. With 0 bases removed from V and 3 bases from J, the gap between germline ends came to 8 bases. Germline assignment: CDR1 ENHRY and CDR2 SYGVKD. Written as DNA, the CDR3 is TGTGCCATCAGTGAGTCGGGAAACCCTAATGAAAAACTGTTTTTT. Translating it yields CAISESGNPNEKLFF.

The chain links TRBV5-1 to TRBJ2-1; a weak D match, TRBD1 (6 bases). Looked up from germline, CDR1 is SGHRS and CDR2 is YFSETQ. This CDR3 comprises 15 residues. Trimming pared 1 base from V and 6 bases from J, leaving 14 bases between. CDR3 bases: TGCGCCAGCAGCTTGTCAGGGGACCTAATCAATGAGCAGTTCTTC. Encoded protein: CASSLSGDLINEQFF.

This sequence joins TRBV19 and TRBJ1-4, with D possibly TRBD1 on 6 matching bases. Trimming shortened V by 5 bases and J by 0 bases, and 16 bases separated the two germline ends. Per the germline V gene, CDR1 is LNHDA and CDR2 is SQIVND (reference sequence). The CDR3 is 17 residues long. CDR3 loop: CASSALAGASTNEKLFF. The CDR3 nucleotides read TGTGCCAGTAGTGCCCTAGCAGGGGCCTCAACTAATGAAAAACTGTTTTTT.

The rearrangement joins TRBV28 to TRBJ2-5; 12 bases line up with TRBD2. The CDR3 sequence is 15 residues long. Losses at the gene ends were 4 bases for V and 4 bases for J; bases not matched to a gene: 4. Germline CDR1 reads MDHEN; CDR2 reads SYDVKM. The CDR3 loop is CASSSTSGGRETQYF. In DNA, the CDR3 is TGTGCCAGCAGTTCAACTAGCGGGGGGAGAGAGACCCAGTACTTC.

In its sample, this clone was seen a few times. In nucleotides, the CDR3 is TGCAGCGGGATTACAGAACTCTCTGGAAACACCATATATTTT. Translated, it gives CSGITELSGNTIYF. The rearrangement uses TRBV29-1 and TRBJ1-3, with D unresolved. The CDR3 runs 14 residues. Trimming pared 7 bases from V and 0 bases from J, leaving 13 bases between. From germline, CDR1 is SQVTM and CDR2 ANQGSEA. Full variable domain (remainder filled in from reference TRBV29-1 and TRBJ1-3): SAVISQKPSRDICQRGTSLTIQCQVDSQVTMMFWYRQQPGQSLTLIATANQGSEATYESGFVIDKFPISRPNLTFSTLTVSNMSPEDSSIYLCSGITELSGNTIYFGEGSWLTVV.

The chain couples TRBV9 to TRBJ2-3; D tentatively fits TRBD1 or TRBD2 (6 bases each). Germline values: CDR1 SGDLS, CDR2 YYNGEE. With 0 bases removed from V and 2 bases from J, the gap between germline ends came to 10 bases. CDR3 length equals 15 residues. Here the CDR3 DNA reads TGTGCCAGCAGCGTAGCGGGGGCCCCCACAGATACGCAGTATTTT. It yields the protein CASSVAGAPTDTQYF.

The genes are TRBV9 and TRBJ1-6, with 7 bases that match TRBD1. The CDR3 is made up of 16 amino acids. Trimming removed 3 bases from V and 6 bases from J; junction bases left unmatched: 9. CDR1 SGDLS and CDR2 YYNGEE come from the germline V gene. CDR3 loop: CASSASSGTANSPLHF. The DNA of the CDR3 is TGTGCCAGCAGCGCTTCTTCCGGGACAGCTAATTCACCCCTCCACTTT.

The chain carries TRBV6-6 and TRBJ1-2; 11 nucleotides agree with TRBD1. The V gene's germline CDR1 is MNHNY and CDR2 SVGAGI (reference sequence). The CDR3 extends over 14 amino acids. The V segment lost 6 bases and the J segment 8 bases; nucleotides outside the gene matches: 8. The CDR3 bases are TGTGCCAGCAGAGGACAGGGGGCACTCGAAGGCTACACCTTC. Translated, it gives CASRGQGALEGYTF.

The genes are TRBV19 and TRBJ1-4; D unresolved. The germline V gene has CDR1 LNHDA and CDR2 SQIVND (reference sequence). Trimming stripped 3 bases from V and 6 bases from J, with 11 bases between. This CDR3 comprises 14 residues. CDR3 protein: CASSIHATYEKLFF. Written as DNA, the CDR3 is TGTGCCAGTAGTATCCATGCGACATATGAAAAACTGTTTTTT.

The chain carries TRBV5-1 and TRBJ1-3; D is uncertain. Trimming pared 4 bases from V and 2 bases from J, leaving 1 base between. Germline CDR1 is SGHRS and CDR2 is YFSETQ. The length of the CDR3 is 11 residues. The CDR3 bases are TGCGCCAGCAGCCCTGGAAACACCATATATTTT. This codes for CASSPGNTIYF.

This clone was counted only a few times. The chain couples TRBV9 to TRBJ2-1; 9 bases fit TRBD2. CDR3 length: 14 amino acids. Germline V gives CDR1 SGDLS, CDR2 YYNGEE. V lost 0 bases, J lost 9 bases, and 4 bases stayed unmatched. CDR3 sequence reads: CASSVVLAGTEQFF. The CDR3 bases are TGTGCCAGCAGCGTAGTTCTAGCGGGGACTGAGCAGTTCTTC.

The V call is TRBV5-5, the J call TRBJ2-7; no reliable D call. Looked up from germline, CDR1 is SGHKS and CDR2 is YYEKEE (reference sequence). Trimming removed 4 bases at V and 1 base at J, with 18 bases between. This CDR3 is built from 16 residues. In DNA form, the CDR3 reads TGTGCCAGCAGCGCCGCAGCAACAGACCCATCCTACGAGCAGTACTTC. Protein sequence: CASSAAATDPSYEQYF.

The chain combines TRBV7-3 with TRBJ2-5; D is possibly TRBD2 (5 bases). CDR1 is SGHTA, CDR2 FQGTGA, per germline. Trimming shortened V by 2 bases and J by 2 bases, and 9 bases separated the two germline ends. This CDR3 spans 14 amino acids. CDR3 nucleotide sequence: TGTGCCAGCAGCTTAGAGCGGAATCAAGAGACCCAGTACTTC. This gives the protein CASSLERNQETQYF. The whole variable domain, remainder taken from reference TRBV7-3 and TRBJ2-5, is GAGVSQTPSNKVTEKGKYVELRCDPISGHTALYWYRQSLGQGPEFLIYFQGTGAADDSGLPNDRFFAVRPEGSVSTLKIQRTERGDSAVYLCASSLERNQETQYFGPGTRLLVL.

V gene TRBV6-5 combines with J gene TRBJ1-1; D remains ambiguous. From germline, CDR1 is MNHEY and CDR2 SVGAGI. V was shortened by 6 bases and J by 2 bases, with 10 bases between the two germline ends. The CDR3 consists of 13 residues. The CDR3 nucleotides read TGTGCCAGCAGAAGACACTTAAACACTGAAGCTTTCTTT. Its protein product is CASRRHLNTEAFF.

The chain joins TRBV5-1 to TRBJ2-6; a possible D gene is TRBD2 (5 bases). V shed 5 bases and J shed 2 bases, with 14 bases lying between them. Germline CDR1 and CDR2: SGHRS and YFSETQ. The CDR3 spans 16 residues. The CDR3 DNA sequence: TGCGCCAGCAGTCCGATTTGGAGGACTGGGGCCAACGTCCTGACTTTC. It yields the protein CASSPIWRTGANVLTF.

This chain connects TRBV6-5 to TRBJ1-2; possible D gene TRBD1, 6 bases. The CDR3 loop spans 14 amino acids. Germline V CDR1 and CDR2: MNHEY, SVGAGI. V shed 2 bases and J shed 4 bases, with 11 bases lying between them. CDR3 loop: CASSYTQGSYGYTF. CDR3 DNA: TGTGCCAGCAGTTACACACAGGGATCCTATGGCTACACCTTC.

The rearrangement uses TRBV9 and TRBJ1-4, with unresolved D. Trimming stripped 2 bases from V and 3 bases from J, with 14 bases between. The CDR3 contains 16 residues. CDR1 and CDR2 (germline): SGDLS, YYNGEE. DNA of the CDR3: TGTGCCAGCAGCGTCCTCGGTCAGGCCCCTAATGAAAAACTGTTTTTT. Translated, it gives CASSVLGQAPNEKLFF.

J is TRBJ2-5 and V is TRBV18, with 7 bases that match TRBD1. Germline values: CDR1 KGHSH, CDR2 LQKENI. The CDR3 has 14 residues. The ends lost 5 bases at V and 5 bases at J; junction bases unmatched: 8. The CDR3 reads CASSFTTGKETQYF. The CDR3 DNA follows: TGTGCCAGCTCATTTACGACAGGGAAGGAGACCCAGTACTTC.

This clone was observed once. The rearrangement joins TRBV7-6 to TRBJ2-1; 15 nucleotides match TRBD2. The trim removed 5 bases at V and 1 base at J, leaving 6 bases unmatched. The CDR3 covers 18 residues. Germline V gives CDR1 SGHVS, CDR2 FNYEAQ. The CDR3 loop is CASSGRTSGGASYNEQFF. CDR3 nucleotide sequence: TGTGCCAGCAGCGGGCGGACTAGCGGGGGGGCATCCTACAATGAGCAGTTCTTC.

The rearrangement uses TRBV5-1 and TRBJ1-1; tentatively, D is TRBD1 (5 bases). The V end was cut by 2 bases, the J end by 2 bases, with 7 bases between. The CDR3 has 13 residues. Germline V gives CDR1 SGHRS, CDR2 YFSETQ. CDR3 bases: TGCGCCAGCAGCTTAGGGGAAAACACTGAAGCTTTCTTT. It is translated as CASSLGENTEAFF. The full variable domain, in which reference TRBV5-1 and TRBJ1-1 provide the parts outside the CDR3, is KAGVTQTPRYLIKTRGQQVTLSCSPISGHRSVSWYQQTPGQGLQFLFEYFSETQRNKGNFPGRFSGRQFSNSRSEMNVSTLELGDSALYLCASSLGENTEAFFGQGTRLTVV.

The chain is built from TRBV7-9 and TRBJ2-4; unclear D gene. Trimming stripped 5 bases from V and 0 bases from J, with 11 bases between. Germline loops: CDR1 SEHNR, CDR2 FQNEAQ (reference sequence). The CDR3 is 15 residues long. In DNA, the CDR3 is TGTGCCAGCAGCACTCCCGGGCTAGCCAAAAACATTCAGTACTTC. This codes for CASSTPGLAKNIQYF.